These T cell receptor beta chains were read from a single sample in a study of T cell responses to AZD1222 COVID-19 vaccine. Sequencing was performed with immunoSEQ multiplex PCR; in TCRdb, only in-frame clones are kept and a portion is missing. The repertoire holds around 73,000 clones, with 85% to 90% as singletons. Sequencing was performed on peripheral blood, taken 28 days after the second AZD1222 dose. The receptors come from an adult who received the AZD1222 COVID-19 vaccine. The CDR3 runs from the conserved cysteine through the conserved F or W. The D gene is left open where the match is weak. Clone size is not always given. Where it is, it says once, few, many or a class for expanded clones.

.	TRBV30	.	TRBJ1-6	CAGVRDKETWGANSPLHF	TGTGCCGGCGTACGGGACAAGGAAACCTGGGGCGCGAATTCACCCCTCCACTTT
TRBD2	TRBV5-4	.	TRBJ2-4	CASSLAGLAGKNIQYF	TGTGCCAGCAGCTTGGCCGGGCTAGCGGGCAAAAACATTCAGTACTTC
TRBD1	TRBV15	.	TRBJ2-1	CATSRDPGTGGSSYNEQFF	TGTGCCACCAGCAGAGATCCCGGGACAGGGGGGAGCTCCTACAATGAGCAGTTCTTC
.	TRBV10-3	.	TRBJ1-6	CAKSRGFNSPLHF	TGTGCCAAATCACGGGGCTTCAATTCACCCCTCCACTTT
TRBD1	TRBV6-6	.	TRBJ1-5	CASSYGQAPRNQPQHF	TGTGCCAGCAGTTACGGACAGGCCCCTCGTAATCAGCCCCAGCATTTT
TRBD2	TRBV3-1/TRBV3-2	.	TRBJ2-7	CASSQDVGGAWDEQYF	TGTGCCAGCAGCCAAGACGTCGGGGGGGCTTGGGACGAGCAGTACTTC
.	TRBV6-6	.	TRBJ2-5	CASRVQEPRTQYF	TGTGCCAGCAGGGTCCAGGAGCCTCGGACCCAGTACTTC
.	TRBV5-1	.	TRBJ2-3	CASSGVRTSSTDTQYF	TGCGCCAGCAGCGGGGTACGGACTTCAAGCACAGATACGCAGTATTTT
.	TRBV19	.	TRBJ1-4	CATKTGAAGLSSEKLFF	TGTGCCACTAAAACGGGGGCAGCGGGGCTCTCATCGGAAAAACTGTTTTTT
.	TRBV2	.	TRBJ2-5	CASMEDGGKETQYF	TGTGCCAGCATGGAGGACGGGGGCAAGGAGACCCAGTACTTC
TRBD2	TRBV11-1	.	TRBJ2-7	CASSLGGSSYEQYF	TGTGCCAGCAGCTTGGGGGGGAGCTCCTACGAGCAGTACTTC
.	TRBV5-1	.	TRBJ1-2	CASSLRTSSGYTF	TGCGCCAGCAGCTTGAGGACAAGTAGTGGCTACACCTTC
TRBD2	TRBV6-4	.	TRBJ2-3	CASSLEAGVDTQYF	TGTGCCAGCAGTCTCGAAGCGGGAGTAGATACGCAGTATTTT
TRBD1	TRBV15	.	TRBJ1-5	CATSMTSRDRSNQPQHF	TGTGCCACCAGCATGACCTCTCGGGACAGAAGCAATCAGCCCCAGCATTTT
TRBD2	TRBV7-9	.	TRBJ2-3	CASSLVGTSGSRGDTQYF	TGTGCCAGCAGCTTAGTGGGGACTAGCGGGAGCCGGGGAGATACGCAGTATTTT
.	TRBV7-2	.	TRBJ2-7	CASSQAGTRTYEQYF	TGTGCCAGCAGCCAGGCCGGGACACGGACCTACGAGCAGTACTTC
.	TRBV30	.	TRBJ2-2	CAWSVTWEELFF	TGTGCCTGGAGTGTAACTTGGGAGGAGCTGTTTTTT
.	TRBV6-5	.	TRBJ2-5	CASSSDIPQETQYF	TGTGCCAGCAGTTCCGACATCCCCCAAGAGACCCAGTACTTC
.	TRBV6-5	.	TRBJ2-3	CASRDYLRTDTQYF	TGTGCCAGCAGGGACTACTTAAGGACAGATACGCAGTATTTT
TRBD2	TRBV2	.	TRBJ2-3	CASRRLAGGSTDTQYF	TGTGCCAGCAGGCGACTAGCGGGGGGTAGCACAGATACGCAGTATTTT
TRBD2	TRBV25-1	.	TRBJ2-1	CASSAGLAEPGGQFF	TGTGCCAGCAGTGCGGGACTAGCGGAGCCCGGGGGGCAGTTCTTC
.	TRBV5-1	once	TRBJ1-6	CASSSTGTYNSPLHF	TGCGCCAGCAGCTCGACCGGGACTTATAATTCACCCCTCCACTTT
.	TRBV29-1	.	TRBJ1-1	CSVSPRQNTEAFF	TGCAGCGTTTCGCCCCGCCAGAACACTGAAGCTTTCTTT
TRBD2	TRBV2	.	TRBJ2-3	CASSYGLAGTDTQYF	TGTGCCAGCAGTTACGGACTAGCGGGAACAGATACGCAGTATTTT
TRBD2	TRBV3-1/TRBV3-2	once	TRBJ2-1	CASSPGTSGNEQFF	TGTGCCAGCAGCCCCGGGACTAGCGGCAATGAGCAGTTCTTC
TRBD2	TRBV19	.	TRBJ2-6	CASISGSSGANVLTF	TGTGCCAGTATTAGCGGGTCCTCTGGGGCCAACGTCCTGACTTTC
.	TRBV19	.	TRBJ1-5	CASRGPQGNQPQHF	TGTGCCAGTAGGGGACCACAGGGAAATCAGCCCCAGCATTTT
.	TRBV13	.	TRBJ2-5	CASSLIQGGRGETQYF	TGTGCCAGCAGCTTAATTCAGGGGGGGCGCGGAGAGACCCAGTACTTC
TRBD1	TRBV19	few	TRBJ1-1	CASSPPGQGGPEAFF	TGTGCCAGTAGTCCCCCGGGACAGGGGGGCCCTGAAGCTTTCTTT
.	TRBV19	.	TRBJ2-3	CASTLRGSSSTDTQYF	TGTGCCAGTACCCTCCGAGGGAGCAGTAGCACAGATACGCAGTATTTT
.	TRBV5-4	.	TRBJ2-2	CASSLAGKLGELFF	TGTGCCAGCAGCTTGGCGGGCAAGCTCGGGGAGCTGTTTTTT
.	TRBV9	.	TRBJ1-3	CASSVATDSGNTIYF	TGTGCCAGCAGCGTAGCGACGGACTCTGGAAACACCATATATTTT
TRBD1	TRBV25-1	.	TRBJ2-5	CASSADRAARYF	TGTGCCAGCAGTGCAGACAGGGCGGCGAGATACTTC
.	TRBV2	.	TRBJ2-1	CASSEAGVGAQFF	TGTGCCAGCAGTGAAGCCGGGGTCGGAGCGCAGTTCTTC
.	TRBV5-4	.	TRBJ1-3	CASSLTGRNTIYF	TGTGCCAGCAGCTTGACTGGGCGAAACACCATATATTTT
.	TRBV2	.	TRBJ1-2	CASTPGRGVNYGYTF	TGTGCCAGCACCCCAGGGCGAGGCGTTAACTATGGCTACACCTTC
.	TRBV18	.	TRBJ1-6	CASSPEQGSPLHF	TGTGCCAGCTCACCAGAACAGGGATCACCCCTCCACTTT
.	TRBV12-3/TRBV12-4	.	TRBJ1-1	CASSFEVEAFF	TGTGCCAGCAGTTTCGAAGTAGAAGCTTTCTTT
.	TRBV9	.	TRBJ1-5	CASSVGDISNQPQHF	TGTGCCAGCAGCGTAGGTGACATTAGCAATCAGCCCCAGCATTTT